Listed below are T cell receptor beta chains from one sample, sequenced in a study of technical replicates of blood from several donors. TCRdb's table, derived via immunoSEQ multiplex PCR, lists solely in-frame clones and lacks some. The sample contains almost 65,000 clones, around 87% of which appear only once. Sequenced input: PBMCs. Receptor source: a human donor in good health. Some clones in this sample may be carry-over from other donors' samples. CDR3s include the opening cysteine and the closing phenylalanine or tryptophan. Fields, in order: V gene, clone size, J gene, D gene, CDR3 protein, CDR3 DNA. A D gene is named only where the DNA matches it firmly. The size of a clone is reported for some rows only, either as once, few or many, or as a class for expanded clones.

TRBV6-1	NA	TRBJ1-2	NA	CASVPGGGYGYTF	TGTGCCAGCGTCCCCGGGGGTGGCTATGGCTACACCTTC
TRBV5-6	NA	TRBJ2-1	TRBD2	CASSFTSGNGFF	TGTGCCAGCAGCTTTACTAGCGGGAATGGGTTCTTC
TRBV30	NA	TRBJ2-3	TRBD2	CAWATSAGRWDTQYF	TGTGCCTGGGCGACTAGCGCGGGAAGGTGGGATACGCAGTATTTT
TRBV9	NA	TRBJ2-5	NA	CASSVEVGGGLETQYF	TGTGCCAGCAGCGTAGAGGTGGGGGGGGGCCTGGAGACCCAGTACTTC
TRBV7-9	NA	TRBJ2-7	TRBD2	CASSPKGGGRAYEQYF	TGTGCCAGCAGCCCCAAAGGTGGTGGGAGGGCCTACGAGCAGTACTTC
TRBV7-8	NA	TRBJ2-2	TRBD2	CASSRVASGRVVFTGELFF	TGTGCCAGCAGCCGGGTGGCTAGCGGGAGGGTCGTGTTCACCGGGGAGCTGTTTTTT
TRBV28	NA	TRBJ2-1	TRBD2	CASTLSGTSVSEQFF	TGTGCCAGCACTCTATCCGGGACTAGCGTCAGTGAGCAGTTCTTC
TRBV10-3	NA	TRBJ2-5	NA	CASGVQETQYF	TGTGCATCAGGGGTGCAAGAGACCCAGTACTTC
TRBV27	NA	TRBJ2-2	TRBD2	CASKAGGLGTGELFF	TGTGCCAGCAAAGCGGGGGGGCTGGGCACCGGGGAGCTGTTTTTT
TRBV7-8	many	TRBJ1-2	TRBD1	CASSLVIIGQGSPYGYTF	TGTGCCAGCAGCTTAGTGATTATCGGACAGGGGTCCCCCTATGGCTACACCTTC
TRBV7-2	NA	TRBJ1-1	NA	CASSLVRVNTEAFF	TGTGCCAGCAGCTTAGTTCGGGTGAACACTGAAGCTTTCTTT
TRBV19	NA	TRBJ1-3	TRBD1	CASTRTGERHTIYF	TGTGCCAGTACAAGGACAGGGGAGAGACACACCATATATTTT
TRBV6-4	medium-sized	TRBJ2-1	TRBD1	CASSLQGDSYNEQFF	TGTGCCAGCAGTTTACAGGGGGACTCCTACAATGAGCAGTTCTTC
TRBV25-1	NA	TRBJ1-5	TRBD1	CASSDDRGGDQPQHF	TGTGCCAGCAGTGATGACAGGGGTGGAGATCAGCCCCAGCATTTT
TRBV19	NA	TRBJ2-2	TRBD2	CASSIASGRGSGELFF	TGTGCCAGTAGTATAGCTAGCGGGAGGGGCTCCGGGGAGCTGTTTTTT
TRBV7-9	NA	TRBJ2-5	TRBD1	CASSLGTGVETQYF	TGTGCCAGCAGCTTAGGAACAGGGGTAGAGACCCAGTACTTC
TRBV7-9	NA	TRBJ1-5	NA	CASSLEGDQPQHF	TGTGCCAGCAGCTTAGAGGGGGATCAGCCCCAGCATTTT
TRBV28	NA	TRBJ2-7	TRBD2	CASSLGLGSSGRDEQYF	TGTGCCAGCAGCTTGGGGCTTGGGTCTAGCGGGAGAGATGAGCAGTACTTC
TRBV11-1	NA	TRBJ2-1	NA	CASSLNPNTYNEQFF	TGTGCCAGCAGCCTGAATCCTAATACCTACAATGAGCAGTTCTTC
TRBV7-8	NA	TRBJ2-5	TRBD1	CASSAGTGYQETQYF	TGTGCCAGCAGCGCCGGGACAGGGTACCAAGAGACCCAGTACTTC
TRBV7-9	NA	TRBJ1-2	TRBD1	CASSHTAGGEDYGYTF	TGTGCCAGCAGCCATACCGCAGGGGGCGAGGACTATGGCTACACCTTC
TRBV12-5	NA	TRBJ2-6	TRBD1	CASGLSRTGDAANVLTF	TGTGCTAGTGGTTTGTCCCGGACAGGGGATGCCGCCAACGTCCTGACTTTC
TRBV7-2	NA	TRBJ1-6	NA	CASHLGGINSPLHF	TGTGCCAGCCATCTCGGGGGGATCAATTCACCCCTCCACTTT
TRBV6-5	once	TRBJ1-2	NA	CASSYRGGSGYGYTF	TGTGCCAGCAGTTACCGGGGGGGCTCAGGGTATGGCTACACCTTC
TRBV5-6	once	TRBJ1-3	NA	CASSLFGSRVSGNTIYF	TGTGCCAGCAGCTTGTTCGGTTCCAGGGTTTCTGGAAACACCATATATTTT
TRBV10-3	NA	TRBJ2-2	TRBD1	CAISESGRGQSGELFF	TGTGCCATCAGTGAGTCCGGCAGGGGGCAATCCGGGGAGCTGTTTTTT
TRBV6-5	NA	TRBJ2-3	NA	CASSYSDTTDTQYF	TGTGCCAGCAGTTACTCCGACACCACAGATACGCAGTATTTT
TRBV6-5	NA	TRBJ1-5	TRBD1	CASSLNRGSNQPQHF	TGTGCCAGCAGCTTAAACAGGGGGAGCAATCAGCCCCAGCATTTT
TRBV5-5	NA	TRBJ1-2	TRBD1	CASSLRPGGYGYTF	TGTGCCAGCAGCTTGAGGCCAGGGGGCTATGGCTACACCTTC
TRBV9	NA	TRBJ2-7	TRBD1	CASSSDRISYEQYF	TGTGCCAGCAGCTCGGACAGGATATCCTACGAGCAGTACTTC
TRBV19	NA	TRBJ1-2	TRBD1	CASSSDRAYGYTF	TGTGCCAGTAGTTCGGACAGGGCCTATGGCTACACCTTC
TRBV4-3	NA	TRBJ2-5	TRBD1	CASSRDRVETQYF	TGCGCCAGCAGCCGGGACAGGGTTGAGACCCAGTACTTC
TRBV5-8	once	TRBJ2-7	NA	CASTTRARAEQYF	TGTGCCAGCACCACCAGGGCCCGGGCCGAGCAGTACTTC
TRBV6-4	NA	TRBJ1-3	TRBD1	CASMEEYRGNGDTIYF	TGTGCCAGCATGGAAGAGTACAGGGGAAACGGCGACACCATATATTTT
TRBV9	NA	TRBJ2-1	NA	CASSASGTGRYNEQFF	TGTGCCAGCAGCGCAAGCGGGACAGGCCGCTACAATGAGCAGTTCTTC
TRBV7-2	NA	TRBJ2-1	TRBD2	CASAKVAGDNEQFF	TGTGCCAGCGCAAAAGTAGCGGGAGACAATGAGCAGTTCTTC
TRBV9	NA	TRBJ2-5	NA	CASSVEIGNRETQYF	TGTGCCAGCAGCGTAGAAATCGGGAATCGAGAGACCCAGTACTTC